Shown below are 26 T cell receptor beta chains from a single sample sequenced in a study of blood T cell repertoires in COVID-19. Generated by immunoSEQ multiplex PCR, the TCRdb table keeps only in-frame clones and is missing some. The table has some 100,000 clones, more than 75% seen once. The specimen sequenced was peripheral blood. Receptor source: a man aged 50 or older with acute or convalescent COVID-19.

This sequence joins TRBV5-3 and TRBJ2-7, with TRBD2 identical over 10 bases. TRBV5-3 is given ORF status, its function remaining uncertain. The ends lost 3 bases at V and 0 bases at J; junction bases unmatched: 15. This CDR3 comprises 19 residues. CDR3 nucleotide sequence: TGTGCCAGAAGCTCTGGGGAGTCTAGCGGGAGCTGGAGCTCCTACGAGCAGTACTTC. Translation gives CARSSGESSGSWSSYEQYF.

The chain has TRBV4-2 and TRBJ2-1, with 7 bases aligning to TRBD1. The length of the CDR3 is 14 residues. The trim removed 4 bases at V and 3 bases at J, leaving 3 bases unmatched. Germline V CDR1 and CDR2: LGHNA, YNFKEQ. CDR3 sequence: CASSRGGFYNEQFF. CDR3 DNA: TGTGCCAGCAGCCGAGGGGGCTTCTACAATGAGCAGTTCTTC.

The chain has TRBV4-1 and TRBJ2-2, with D tentatively TRBD1 (5 bases). The ends were cut back, 4 bases at V and 8 bases at J, with 17 bases in the middle. CDR3 length: 15 residues. CDR1 is MGHRA and CDR2 is YSYEKL in the germline V gene. CDR3 sequence reads: CASSPRADAGGELFF. The CDR3, as DNA: TGCGCCAGCAGCCCCAGGGCTGACGCCGGGGGGGAGCTGTTTTTT.

This chain joins TRBV5-4 and TRBJ1-1, with D maybe TRBD1 (5 bases). The germline V gene has CDR1 SGHNT and CDR2 YYREEE (reference sequence). The ends were cut back, 4 bases at V and 3 bases at J, with 16 bases in the middle. The length of the CDR3 is 15 residues. CDR3 protein: CASSPWGGVDTEAFF. In DNA form, the CDR3 reads TGTGCCAGCAGCCCGTGGGGCGGGGTGGACACTGAAGCTTTCTTT.

V gene TRBV7-2 combines with J gene TRBJ2-7; possibly TRBD1 for D (6 bases). V lost 5 bases to trimming and J lost 2 bases, with 16 bases between them. Germline CDR1 reads SGHTA; CDR2 reads FQGNSA. This CDR3 contains 15 residues. The CDR3 protein is CASSPGPWTAYEQYF. The CDR3 nucleotides are TGTGCCAGCAGCCCAGGCCCTTGGACAGCCTACGAGCAGTACTTC.

This CDR3 is CASSELAGTYEQYF. The CDR3 DNA reads TGTGCCAGCAGTGAACTAGCGGGTACCTACGAGCAGTACTTC. The genes are TRBV28 and TRBJ2-7, with TRBD2 matching 9 bases. The CDR3 consists of 14 residues. Germline values: CDR1 MDHEN, CDR2 SYDVKM. Unmatched junction bases numbered 4, after V lost 5 bases and J lost 2 bases.

The genes are TRBV6-5 and TRBJ2-3; 9 bases are shared with TRBD1. The CDR3 is made up of 15 amino acids. In germline, CDR1 is MNHEY, CDR2 SVGAGI. Trimming at V came to 6 bases and at J to 2 bases, leaving 6 bases not matched to a gene. The CDR3 region is CASRAGQGYTDTQYF. The CDR3 bases are TGTGCCAGCAGGGCGGGACAGGGTTACACAGATACGCAGTATTTT.

CDR3 coding DNA: TGTGCCAGCAGACCTCCCCTACTGGAGACCCAGTACTTC. Its protein is CASRPPLLETQYF. The chain uses TRBV2 and TRBJ2-5; D is undetermined. Germline assignment: CDR1 SNHLY and CDR2 FYNNEI. The CDR3 loop spans 13 amino acids. V was cut by 6 bases and J by 5 bases, with 13 bases left in between.

V and J are TRBV13 and TRBJ2-7; 7 bases map to TRBD2. The CDR3 loop spans 15 amino acids. V lost 1 base, J lost 2 bases, and 5 bases stayed unmatched. Per the germline V gene, CDR1 is PRHDT and CDR2 is FYEKMQ (reference sequence). This chain's CDR3 is CASSLALASTYEQYF. The CDR3 DNA is TGTGCCAGCAGCTTAGCACTAGCGTCTACCTACGAGCAGTACTTC.

This chain joins TRBV5-1 and TRBJ2-7; the match to TRBD1 covers 9 bases. The V and J ends lost 0 bases and 3 bases, in that order; junction bases with no gene match: 7. The germline CDR1 and CDR2 sequences are SGHRS and YFSETQ. The CDR3 has 16 amino acids. CDR3 in amino acids: CASSLGTGTGIYEQYF. CDR3 DNA: TGCGCCAGCAGCTTGGGGACCGGGACAGGGATCTACGAGCAGTACTTC.

The chain combines TRBV29-1 with TRBJ2-7, with a weak D call TRBD1 (8 bases). Germline lookup yields CDR1 SQVTM and CDR2 ANQGSEA. Trimming took off 6 bases at V and 4 bases at J, with 16 bases between the two ends. The CDR3 extends over 13 amino acids. The CDR3 sequence: CSVAHRGGYEQYF. Written as DNA, the CDR3 is TGCAGCGTAGCTCACAGGGGGGGTTACGAGCAGTACTTC.

V is TRBV5-5 and J is TRBJ2-1, with D perhaps TRBD2 (5 bases). The CDR3 has 15 amino acids. Trimming cost V 5 bases and J 0 bases, with 12 bases left between them. Germline CDR1 SGHKS, CDR2 YYEKEE (reference sequence). For the CDR3, the DNA is TGTGCCAGCAGTTCGAGCGGAAGCTCCTACAATGAGCAGTTCTTC. Translated, it gives CASSSSGSSYNEQFF.

The chain links TRBV10-1 to TRBJ1-1; D remains ambiguous. Deletions cut 3 bases from V and 11 bases from J, with 16 bases between. The CDR3 totals 13 residues. Germline V lookup: CDR1 WNHNN, CDR2 SYGVQD (reference sequence). The CDR3 reads CASSDRGISSAFF. The CDR3 DNA reads TGCGCCAGCAGTGATCGAGGGATCTCCTCGGCTTTCTTT.

The rearrangement uses TRBV5-8 and TRBJ1-4; 9 bases align to TRBD1. This CDR3 contains 14 residues. J was trimmed by 8 bases and V by 4 bases; bases with no gene match: 6. The germline CDR1 and CDR2 sequences are SGHTS and YDEGEE. CDR3 loop: CASSLGTGSEKLFF. In DNA form, the CDR3 reads TGTGCCAGCAGCCTCGGGACAGGGAGCGAAAAACTGTTTTTT.

The genes are TRBV7-6 and TRBJ2-5; TRBD1 agrees at 8 bases. Germline trimming cut 4 bases from V and 2 bases from J; bases unmatched to any gene: 12. Germline CDR1 is SGHVS and CDR2 is FNYEAQ. The length of the CDR3 is 17 residues. CDR3 coding DNA: TGTGCCAGCAGCTCCTCCACAGGGGGTTCAGTGCAAGAGACCCAGTACTTC. It yields the protein CASSSSTGGSVQETQYF.

This chain joins TRBV2 and TRBJ1-2; D possibly corresponds to TRBD1 (5 bases). With 8 bases removed from V and 5 bases from J, the gap between germline ends came to 18 bases. Looked up from germline, CDR1 is SNHLY and CDR2 is FYNNEI. The CDR3 length is 14 residues. The DNA of the CDR3 is TGTGCCAGCCTCTTCGGAGGGGTAGAATATGGCTACACCTTC. Its translation: CASLFGGVEYGYTF.

The chain uses TRBV9 and TRBJ1-2; 9 positions agree with TRBD1. The CDR3 runs 16 residues. Germline lookup yields CDR1 SGDLS and CDR2 YYNGEE. V lost 1 base and J lost 10; bases outside the gene matches: 14. CDR3 nucleotides: TGTGCCAGCAGCGTACTACCGCCCGGGACAGGGACGGCCTACACCTTC. Translated, it gives CASSVLPPGTGTAYTF.

As DNA, the CDR3 is TGTGCCAGCAGCTTGGCGCTGGGGGGTCGGGCCTACGAGCAGTACTTC. This encodes CASSLALGGRAYEQYF. The chain recombines TRBV5-4 with TRBJ2-7, with D possibly matching TRBD2 (6 bases). V gave up 0 bases and J gave up 2 bases, with 15 bases separating them. The CDR3 loop spans 16 amino acids. From germline, CDR1 is SGHNT and CDR2 YYREEE (reference sequence).

The chain joins TRBV15 to TRBJ1-3; 7 positions agree with TRBD1. Losses at the gene ends were 5 bases for V and 3 bases for J; bases not matched to a gene: 10. Germline lookup yields CDR1 LNHNV and CDR2 YYDKDF (reference sequence). The length of the CDR3 is 16 residues. The CDR3 spells CATSRGTGAVGNTIYF. CDR3 sequence (DNA): TGTGCCACCAGCCGCGGAACAGGGGCGGTTGGAAACACCATATATTTT.

V usage is TRBV2 and J usage is TRBJ1-5, with D hard to call. The CDR3 spans 15 residues. The germline CDR1 and CDR2 sequences are SNHLY and FYNNEI. V dropped 2 bases and J dropped 1 base, with 9 bases sitting between them. The CDR3 region is CASSERERSNQPQHF. The CDR3 bases are TGTGCCAGCAGTGAAAGGGAGAGGAGCAATCAGCCCCAGCATTTT.

CDR3 protein: CASSESMKGLAAYNEQFF. The CDR3 region has the DNA TGCGCCAGCAGTGAGTCGATGAAGGGACTAGCGGCCTACAATGAGCAGTTCTTC. The rearrangement uses TRBV10-1 and TRBJ2-1; 11 bases align to TRBD2. Germline lookup yields CDR1 WNHNN and CDR2 SYGVQD (reference sequence). The length of the CDR3 is 18 residues. With V trimmed by 0 bases and J by 2 bases, 6 bases remained unmatched.

This chain uses TRBV9 with TRBJ2-7; 9 nucleotides agree with TRBD1. After removal of 3 bases from V and 4 bases from J, the junction contained 8 bases not matched to a gene. The CDR3 loop spans 15 amino acids. Germline values: CDR1 SGDLS, CDR2 YYNGEE. The CDR3 reads CASSDGGQGGYEQYF. In DNA form, the CDR3 reads TGTGCCAGCAGCGACGGGGGACAGGGAGGATACGAGCAGTACTTC. Full variable domain (rest looked up from reference TRBV9 and TRBJ2-7): DSGVTQTPKHLITATGQRVTLRCSPRSGDLSVYWYQQSLDQGLQFLIQYYNGEERAKGNILERFSAQQFPDLHSELNLSSLELGDSALYFCASSDGGQGGYEQYFGPGTRLTVT.

The chain joins TRBV5-1 to TRBJ2-6; maybe TRBD2 (5 bases). In germline, CDR1 is SGHRS, CDR2 YFSETQ. The CDR3 is 15 amino acids. The V end lost 9 bases, the J end lost 4 bases, and 17 bases lay between the germline ends. The CDR3 DNA sequence: TGCGCCACTGACGACGGAGGCGGAGGGGCCAACGTCCTGACTTTC. It specifies CATDDGGGGANVLTF.

The CDR3 region has the DNA TGTGCCAGCAGCCCTAGCGGGAGTATCCCCGGGGAGCTGTTTTTT. Amino acids: CASSPSGSIPGELFF. The chain is built from TRBV11-2 and TRBJ2-2; 10 bases fit TRBD2. The ends lost 5 bases at V and 6 bases at J; junction bases unmatched: 6. The CDR3 length is 15 residues. Per the germline V gene, CDR1 is SGHAT and CDR2 is FQNNGV.

V and J are TRBV2 and TRBJ2-7; TRBD2 matches at 8 bases. Trimming cost V 5 bases and J 9 bases; bases outside gene matches: 21. Looked up from germline, CDR1 is SNHLY and CDR2 is FYNNEI. This CDR3 region has 17 residues. The CDR3, as DNA: TGTGCCAGCAGTTCCGTAGCGGGACCAACCACACCTCCGGGGCAGTACTTC. Residues: CASSSVAGPTTPPGQYF.

The gene calls are TRBV19 and TRBJ2-3, with a tentative D call TRBD2 (6 bases). Germline-derived CDR1 and CDR2 are LNHDA and SQIVND (reference sequence). The CDR3 has 16 residues. V lost 7 bases, J lost 1 base, and 18 bases lay in between. CDR3 in amino acids: CASTPLDGGGTDTQYF. CDR3 nucleotides: TGTGCCAGTACGCCCCTCGATGGCGGGGGCACAGATACGCAGTATTTT.